The present TCR beta chain was sequenced within a study of shared clonotypes between healthy human individuals. It was at deep level that the assay was run. Profiled with immunoSEQ multiplex PCR; TCRdb holds only in-frame clones, not every one. The table lists approximately 500,000 clones, around 96% of them singletons. This TCR came from a woman in her twenties or thirties in good health. The material sequenced was naive CD4+ T cells sorted from blood. Subset here: CD45RA+ positively selected.

The CDR3, as DNA: TGTGCCAGCACCCTGACAGGGATTGATCAGCCCCAGCATTTT. This gives the protein CASTLTGIDQPQHF. The chain uses TRBV28 and TRBJ1-5; 7 nucleotides match TRBD1. The length of the CDR3 is 14 residues. The V segment lost 7 bases and the J segment 5 bases; nucleotides outside the gene matches: 8. CDR1 is MDHEN and CDR2 is SYDVKM in the germline V gene.